This paragraph reports one T cell receptor beta chain. Its specificity is not known. This sample is drawn from a study of post-analysis software for immune sequencing data. Whole-study results and caveats: Significantly decreased normalized Chao1 diversity was recorded for multiple sclerosis patients relative to controls.

Researchers reported that TCR beta cDNA libraries carried unique molecular identifiers. TCRdb called the PCR reads again in MiXCR, with one record for every CDR3 protein. The repertoire has fewer than 900,000 distinct CDR3 sequences, 40% to 55% of them found once; the top ten carry roughly 4.4%. The clonotype was recovered from a girl aged 5-17 years with multiple sclerosis. Material: blood.

CDR3 sequence (DNA): TGTGCCAGCAGCCCCCGACTAGCGGGCTCGTCCTACGAGCAGTACTTC. Translated, it gives CASSPRLAGSSYEQYF. The J gene is TRBJ2-7, the V gene TRBV27; 10 bases are a match to TRBD2. Germline V CDR1 and CDR2: MNHEY, SMNVEV (reference sequence). This CDR3 is 16 amino acids long. The V gene end was trimmed by 6 bases and the J gene end by 1 base; junction bases not matched to a gene: 9.